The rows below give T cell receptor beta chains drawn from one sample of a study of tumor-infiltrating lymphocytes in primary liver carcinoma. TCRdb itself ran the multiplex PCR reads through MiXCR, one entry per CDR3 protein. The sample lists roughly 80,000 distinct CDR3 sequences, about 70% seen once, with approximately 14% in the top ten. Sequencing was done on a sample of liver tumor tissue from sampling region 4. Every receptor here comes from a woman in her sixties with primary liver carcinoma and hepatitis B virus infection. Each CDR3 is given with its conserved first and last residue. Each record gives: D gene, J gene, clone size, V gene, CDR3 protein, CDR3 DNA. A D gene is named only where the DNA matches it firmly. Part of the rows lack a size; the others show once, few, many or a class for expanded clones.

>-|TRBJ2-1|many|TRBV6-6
CASTHGGSYNEQFF
TGTGCCAGCACCCACGGGGGTTCCTACAATGAGCAGTTCTTC
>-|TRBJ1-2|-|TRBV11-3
CACGLATVLDGYTF
TGTGCCTGCGGCTTAGCGACGGTTCTTGATGGCTATACCTTC
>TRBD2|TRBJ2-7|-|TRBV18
CATSTGTSGRAYF
TGTGCCACCTCAACCGGGACTAGCGGGAGGGCGTACTTC
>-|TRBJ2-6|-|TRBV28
CACSTYTSSGVNVLTF
TGTGCCTGCAGTACCTACACGAGCTCTGGGGTCAACGTCCTGACTTTC
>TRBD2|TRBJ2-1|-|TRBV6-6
CASSSGTSHFNEQFF
TGTGCCAGCAGTTCCGGGACTAGTCACTTCAATGAGCAGTTCTTC
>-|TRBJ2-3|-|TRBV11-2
CVSSNQGAFLSDTQYF
TGTGTCAGCAGCAACCAAGGGGCATTCTTGTCAGATACGCAGTATTTT
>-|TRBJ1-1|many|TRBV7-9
CASSFQGMNTEAFF
TGTGCCAGCAGCTTCCAAGGCATGAACACTGAAGCTTTCTTT
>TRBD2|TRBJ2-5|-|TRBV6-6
CVSTYSASGRAGETQYF
TGTGTCAGCACTTACTCTGCTAGCGGGAGGGCCGGGGAGACCCAGTACTTC
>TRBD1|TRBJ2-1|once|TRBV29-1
CSVTKHRGNEQFF
TGCAGCGTTACAAAACACAGGGGCAATGAGCAGTTCTTC
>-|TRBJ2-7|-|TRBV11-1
CTRRGKRSYEQYF
TGTACCAGAAGGGGGAAGCGATCCTACGAGCAGTACTTC
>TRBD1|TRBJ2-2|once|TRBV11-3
CASSLAGGTGEMRF
TGTGCCAGCAGCTTAGCAGGGGGCACCGGGGAGATGCGTTTT
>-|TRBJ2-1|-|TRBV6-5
CASSYSIPSGATYNERFF
TGTGCCAGCAGTTACTCGATTCCTAGTGGAGCGACCTACAATGAGCGGTTCTTC
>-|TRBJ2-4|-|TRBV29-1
CSVEVRGRSKNIHYF
TGCAGCGTTGAAGTCCGTGGGAGGTCTAAAAACATTCACTACTTC
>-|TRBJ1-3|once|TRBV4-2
CVSSQDEGDTGDTIYF
TGTGTCAGCAGCCAAGATGAAGGGGATACTGGAGATACCATATATTTT
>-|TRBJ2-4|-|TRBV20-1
CSAGAGLAGGPKNIQYF
TGCAGTGCTGGAGCGGGGCTCGCCGGGGGGCCCAAAAACATTCAGTACTTC
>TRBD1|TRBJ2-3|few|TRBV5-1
CASSLRGTGGCTDTQYF
TGCGCCAGCAGCTTGAGAGGGACAGGGGGCTGCACAGATACGCAGTATTTT
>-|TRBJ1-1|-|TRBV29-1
CSVYLKRQGLGTEAFF
TGCAGTGTTTACTTGAAGCGGCAGGGTCTGGGAACTGAAGCTTTCTTT
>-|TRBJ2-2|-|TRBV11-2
CASTDIAGELLF
TGTGCCAGTACCGACATAGCCGGGGAGCTGCTTTTT
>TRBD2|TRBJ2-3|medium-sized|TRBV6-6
CASSSKGLAGVGTQYF
TGTGCCAGCAGTTCCAAAGGACTAGCGGGAGTGGGTACGCAGTATTTT
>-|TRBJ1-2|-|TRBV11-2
CATSLEGTSGGAYTF
TGTGCCACCAGCTTAGAGGGGACCAGTGGCGGTGCCTACACCTTC
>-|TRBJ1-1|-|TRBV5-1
CASSPGIEYTEAFF
TGCGCCAGCAGCCCTGGGATAGAGTACACTGAAGCTTTCTTT
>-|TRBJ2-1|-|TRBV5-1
CASSFAENMFF
TGCGCCAGCAGCTTCGCCGAGAACATGTTTTTC
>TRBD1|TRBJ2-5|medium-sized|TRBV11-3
CASSRDRGRETQYF
TGTGCCAGCAGCCGAGACAGGGGGCGAGAGACCCAGTACTTC
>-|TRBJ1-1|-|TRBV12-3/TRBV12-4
CASSPPHGGGEAFF
TGTGCCAGCAGTCCCCCACATGGGGGGGGTGAAGCTTTCTTT
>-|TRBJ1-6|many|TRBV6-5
CASSTQEMGNSPLHF
TGTGCCAGCAGTACACAGGAGATGGGTAATTCACCCCTCCACTTT
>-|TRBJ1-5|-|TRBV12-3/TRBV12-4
CASSYGGGIQPQHF
TGTGCCAGCAGTTACGGGGGAGGTATTCAGCCCCAGCATTTT
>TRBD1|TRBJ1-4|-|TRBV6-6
CASSSSGGDATNEKLFF
TGTGCCAGCAGCTCTTCAGGGGGGGATGCAACTAATGAAAAACTGTTTTTT
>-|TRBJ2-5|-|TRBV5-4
CASSDDLEETQYF
TGTGCCAGCAGCGATGACCTTGAGGAGACCCAGTACTTC
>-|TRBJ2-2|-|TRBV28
CVSTRANTRELFF
TGTGTCAGCACCCGGGCCAACACCAGGGAGCTGTTTTTT
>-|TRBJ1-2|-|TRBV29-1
CRVARGSGYTF
TGCAGGGTCGCACGGGGGTCCGGCTACACCTTC
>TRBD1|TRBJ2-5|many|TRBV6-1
CATSPRTGGSETQYF
TGTGCCACCAGCCCAAGGACAGGGGGGTCGGAGACCCAGTACTTC
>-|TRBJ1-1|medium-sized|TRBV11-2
CASSLERAREAFF
TGTGCCAGCAGCTTAGAAAGGGCCAGAGAAGCTTTCTTT
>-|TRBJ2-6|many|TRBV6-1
CASSARQSSGANVLTF
TGTGCCAGCAGTGCGAGACAGAGCTCTGGGGCCAACGTCCTGACTTTC
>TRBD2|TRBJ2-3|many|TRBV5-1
CASSLREAGETDTQYF
TGCGCCAGCAGCTTGAGGGAAGCGGGAGAGACAGATACGCAGTATTTT
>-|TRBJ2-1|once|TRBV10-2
CVSSETAYNEQFF
TGCGTCAGCAGTGAGACGGCCTACAATGAGCAATTCTTC
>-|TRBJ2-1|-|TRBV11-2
CTSSLRWRNNELFF
TGTACCAGCAGCTTAAGGTGGCGGAACAATGAGCTATTCTTC
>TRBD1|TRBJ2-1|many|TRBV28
CASWARGSFFRLDEQFF
TGTGCCAGCTGGGCCAGGGGGTCCTTTTTTAGGTTGGATGAGCAGTTCTTC
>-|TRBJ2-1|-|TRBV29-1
CSVEGDMNNEQLF
TGCAGCGTTGAGGGGGACATGAACAATGAGCAGCTCTTC
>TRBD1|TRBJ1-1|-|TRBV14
CASSQMTGGSEAFF
TGTGCCAGCAGCCAAATGACAGGGGGCTCGGAAGCTTTCTTC
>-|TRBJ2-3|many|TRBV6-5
CASSYKGNTDTQYF
TGTGCCAGCAGTTACAAAGGAAACACAGATACGCAGTATTTT
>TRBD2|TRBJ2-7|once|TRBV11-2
CASTTPRREASGEQHF
TGTGCCAGCACGACTCCTAGGCGGGAGGCAAGTGGGGAGCAGCACTTC
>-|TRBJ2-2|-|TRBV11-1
CGSSAQPFLVNTGELSF
TGTGGCAGCAGCGCCCAGCCATTCCTAGTTAACACCGGGGAGCTGTCTTTT
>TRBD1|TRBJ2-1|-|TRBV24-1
CATSDMAPGQLYNEQFF
TGTGCCACCAGTGATATGGCACCGGGACAGCTATACAATGAGCAGTTCTTC
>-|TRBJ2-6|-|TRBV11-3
CASSLEGAGGANALTF
TGTGCCAGCAGCCTTGAAGGGGCGGGTGGGGCCAACGCCCTGACTTTC
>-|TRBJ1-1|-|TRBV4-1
CASSQAWTQGTEAFF
TGCGCCAGCAGCCAAGCTTGGACACAGGGTACTGAAGCTTTCTTT
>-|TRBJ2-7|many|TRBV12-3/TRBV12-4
CASRRFDEQYF
TGTGCCAGCCGTAGGTTCGACGAGCAGTACTTC
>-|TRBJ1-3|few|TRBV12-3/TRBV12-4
CASRTRGYTIYF
TGTGCCAGTAGGACAAGGGGATACACCATATATTTT
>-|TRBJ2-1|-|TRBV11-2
CASSYGASSGYNEQFF
TGTGCCAGCAGCTACGGAGCTAGCAGTGGATACAATGAGCAGTTCTTC
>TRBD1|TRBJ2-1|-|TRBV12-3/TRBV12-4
CASSYRSRGGSNGQFF
TGTGCCAGCAGCTATAGGTCCAGAGGGGGCTCAAATGGGCAGTTCTTC
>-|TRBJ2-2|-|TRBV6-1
CTSSFLERGTRELFF
TGTACCAGCAGTTTCTTGGAGAGAGGCACCAGGGAGCTGTTTTTC
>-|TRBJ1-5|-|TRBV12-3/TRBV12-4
CAGSPMGWQPQHF
TGTGCCGGCAGTCCCATGGGATGGCAGCCCCAGCATTTT